This TCR beta chain was identified in a study of vaccination effects on CD4 cells after COVID-19. Repertoires were generated with immunoSEQ multiplex PCR, while TCRdb's copy carries only in-frame clones and drops some. Among fewer than 75,000 clones listed, 60% to 80% were seen once. This clone occurred a few times. Its target is not known. Trimming stripped 8 bases from V and 0 bases from J, with 13 bases between. CDR1 and CDR2 from the germline V gene are SNHLY and FYNNEI. There are 14 residues in the CDR3. Scientists isolated CD4+ T cells after a roughly 9-day culture period ended. Half the medium was replaced with IL-2 medium on days 3 and 7.

This specimen consisted of CD4+ T cells from PBMCs cultured without peptide, obtained before COVID-19 vaccination. This chain joins TRBV2 and TRBJ1-1; no reliable D call. This TCR derives from a human donor who received a COVID-19 vaccine. DNA of the CDR3: TGTGCCAGCGGACTAGGTATCATGAACACTGAAGCTTTCTTT. Its protein is CASGLGIMNTEAFF.